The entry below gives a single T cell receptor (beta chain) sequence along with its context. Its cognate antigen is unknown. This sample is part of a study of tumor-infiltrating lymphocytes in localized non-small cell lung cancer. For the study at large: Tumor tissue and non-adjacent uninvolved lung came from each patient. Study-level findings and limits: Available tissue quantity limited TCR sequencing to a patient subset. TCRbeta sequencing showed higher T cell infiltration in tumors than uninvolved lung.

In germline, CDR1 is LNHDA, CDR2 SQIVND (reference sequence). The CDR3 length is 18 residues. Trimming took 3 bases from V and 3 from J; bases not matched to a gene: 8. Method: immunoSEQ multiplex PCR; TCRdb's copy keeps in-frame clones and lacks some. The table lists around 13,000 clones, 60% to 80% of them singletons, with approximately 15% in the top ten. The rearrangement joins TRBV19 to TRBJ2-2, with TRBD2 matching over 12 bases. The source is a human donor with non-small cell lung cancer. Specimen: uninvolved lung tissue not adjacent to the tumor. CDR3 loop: CASSIPKLAGGYTGELFF. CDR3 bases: TGTGCCAGTAGTATCCCAAAACTAGCGGGAGGCTACACCGGGGAGCTGTTTTTT.